These 13 T cell receptor beta chains originate from one sample sequenced in a study of blood T cells in healthy people across ages. Alongside a J-beta primer mix, a sample-barcoded 5' primer served in a second PCR lasting about 7 to 11 cycles. TCRdb recomputed calls from the 5' RACE reads with MiXCR, one row per CDR3 protein. The profile shows about 680,000 distinct CDR3 sequences, more than 40% of them singletons. Sequencing was performed on blood. The receptors shown here come from a woman aged 60 to 75 in good health.

This clonotype was observed a handful of times. This chain uses TRBV7-3 with TRBJ2-1, with no clear D. CDR1 and CDR2 (germline): SGHTA, FQGTGA. Trimming stripped 1 base from V and 5 bases from J, with 9 bases between. The CDR3 is 14 amino acids. CDR3 amino acids: CASSLRLENNEQFF. As DNA, the CDR3 is TGTGCCAGCAGCTTAAGGCTAGAGAACAATGAGCAGTTCTTC.

A single count supports this clonotype. The chain links TRBV5-4 to TRBJ2-4, with TRBD2 identical over 7 bases. The CDR3 has 15 residues. CDR1 SGHNT and CDR2 YYREEE come from the germline V gene (reference sequence). J lost 6 bases, V lost 1 base, and 7 bases had no gene match. The CDR3 region has the DNA TGTGCCAGCAGCTTGAGTCGGGAGGCGGGAAACATTCAGTACTTC. It is translated as CASSLSREAGNIQYF.

This clonotype turned up a few times. The chain recombines TRBV28 with TRBJ1-2; tentatively, D is TRBD1 (6 bases). V was pared by 6 bases and J by 3 bases, with 17 bases between. The CDR3 runs to 15 residues. The germline V gene has CDR1 MDHEN and CDR2 SYDVKM. The CDR3 DNA reads as TGTGCCAGCAGCCTGGGGGGGGGCGCAGACTATGGCTACACCTTC. Translating gives CASSLGGGADYGYTF.

This clonotype was counted a few times. The rearrangement joins TRBV20-1 to TRBJ2-7; D is unclear. The V and J ends lost 3 bases and 3 bases respectively, with 18 bases between them. The length of the CDR3 is 15 residues. Germline CDR1 is DFQATT and CDR2 is SNEGSKA (reference sequence). DNA for the CDR3: TGCAGTGCTAGTGGAGTCGGAGCGTATCACTACGAGCAGTACTTC. This sequence encodes CSASGVGAYHYEQYF.

There are a few counts of this clonotype. The genes are TRBV12-3 or TRBV12-4 and TRBJ2-5; TRBD2 is a possible D gene (6 bases). This CDR3 has 14 residues. Trimming left V 6 bases short and J 1 base short, with 12 bases between. The CDR3 loop is CASRRPGLQETQYF. The CDR3 nucleotides read TGTGCCAGCAGGCGTCCGGGACTCCAAGAGACCCAGTACTTC.

In its sample, this clonotype was seen a few times. The chain links TRBV12-3 or TRBV12-4 to TRBJ2-1; 7 bases are shared with TRBD1. The J call may be wrong; the DNA end is better matched by TRBJ2-7. This CDR3 is 14 amino acids long. The CDR3 sequence is CASSFGQATYEQYF. The CDR3, as DNA: TGTGCCAGCAGTTTTGGACAGGCGACCTACGAGCAGTACTTC.

This chain uses TRBV9 with TRBJ2-1; 7 nucleotides match TRBD2. V gave up 4 bases and J gave up 7 bases; unmatched junction bases: 11. Germline CDR1 and CDR2: SGDLS and YYNGEE. The CDR3 is 15 residues long. The CDR3 region has the DNA TGTGCCAGCAGCCTGCCGCGACTAGCTTCGAATGAGCAGTTCTTC. It encodes CASSLPRLASNEQFF.

The chain links TRBV7-2 to TRBJ2-7; TRBD2 agrees at 7 bases. This CDR3 region has 15 residues. Germline CDR1 SGHTA, CDR2 FQGNSA. J lost 0 bases, V lost 5 bases, and 7 bases had no gene match. CDR3: CASSLTRESSYEQYF. The CDR3 nucleotides are TGTGCCAGCAGCCTAACGCGGGAGTCCTCCTACGAGCAGTACTTC.

The chain couples TRBV7-8 to TRBJ2-5; 10 positions agree with TRBD2. The germline CDR1 and CDR2 sequences are SGHVS and FQNEAQ. V shed 5 bases and J 11 bases; nucleotides not matched to a gene: 14. CDR3 length equals 15 residues. The CDR3 sequence: CASSQRLAGVNEQYF. Here the CDR3 DNA reads TGTGCCAGCAGCCAAAGGCTAGCGGGAGTGAATGAGCAGTACTTC.

Turning to this clonotype: This may be a read error: a much more frequent sequence differs by one nucleotide. The rearrangement links TRBV15 to TRBJ2-1, with 8 bases aligning to TRBD1. The CDR3 runs to 16 residues. In germline, CDR1 is LNHNV, CDR2 YYDKDF (reference sequence). The CDR3 is CATSRSGQGDYNGQFF. The CDR3 DNA reads as TGTGCCACCAGCAGATCTGGACAGGGAGACTACAATGGGCAGTTCTTC.

A few counts support this clonotype. The chain carries TRBV5-6 and TRBJ1-6; tentative D call: TRBD1 (6 bases). The germline V gene has CDR1 SGHDT and CDR2 YYEEEE. CDR3 length: 15 amino acids. Trimming pared 1 base from V and 8 bases from J, leaving 13 bases between. In nucleotides, the CDR3 is TGTGCCAGCAGCTTGAGACGGACAGTTGATTCACCCCTCCACTTT. Its protein product is CASSLRRTVDSPLHF.

The CDR3 coding sequence is TGTGCCAGCAGCTTAGCCCAGGGGGCGCTGGGGCAAGAGACCCAGTTCTTC. Its translation: CASSLAQGALGQETQFF. The genes are TRBV7-2 and TRBJ2-1; TRBD1 aligns across 8 bases. After removal of 0 bases from V and 13 bases from J, the junction contained 17 bases not matched to a gene. The CDR3 sequence is 17 residues long. Looked up from germline, CDR1 is SGHTA and CDR2 is FQGNSA.

This sequence joins TRBV27 and TRBJ2-4; D remains ambiguous. Looked up from germline, CDR1 is MNHEY and CDR2 is SMNVEV (reference sequence). Deletions cut 4 bases from V and 0 bases from J, with 10 bases between. The CDR3 length is 15 residues. This chain's CDR3 is CASSSTQIAKNIQYF. DNA for the CDR3: TGTGCCAGCAGTTCAACTCAGATAGCCAAAAACATTCAGTACTTC.